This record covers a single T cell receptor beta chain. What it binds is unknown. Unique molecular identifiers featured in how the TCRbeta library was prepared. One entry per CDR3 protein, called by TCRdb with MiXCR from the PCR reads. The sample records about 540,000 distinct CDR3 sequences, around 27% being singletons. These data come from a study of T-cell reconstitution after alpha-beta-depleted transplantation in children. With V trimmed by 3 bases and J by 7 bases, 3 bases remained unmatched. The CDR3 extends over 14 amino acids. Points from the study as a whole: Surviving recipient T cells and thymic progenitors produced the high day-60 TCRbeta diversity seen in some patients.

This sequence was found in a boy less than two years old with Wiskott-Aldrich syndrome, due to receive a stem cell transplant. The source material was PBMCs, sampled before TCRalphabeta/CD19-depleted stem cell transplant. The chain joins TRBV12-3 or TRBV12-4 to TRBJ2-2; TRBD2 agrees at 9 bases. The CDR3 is CASSFSGSIGELFF. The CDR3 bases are TGTGCCAGCAGTTTTAGCGGGAGTATCGGGGAGCTGTTTTTT.